This TCR beta chain appears in the sequencing data of a study of T cells after yellow fever vaccination. TCRdb used MiXCR to reprocess the 5' RACE reads, holding one entry per CDR3 protein. The sample yields about 350,000 distinct CDR3 sequences, roughly 7.5% seen once. Germline V gives CDR1 SGHTA, CDR2 FQGTGA. The V end was cut by 2 bases, the J end by 4 bases, with 12 bases between. CDR3 length: 15 residues. The receptor was isolated from a man between 18 and 29 years old who received the YFV17D yellow fever vaccine. The source was PBMCs, collected roughly 46 days after the first yellow fever vaccination. The V gene is TRBV7-3, the J gene TRBJ1-5, with D perhaps matching TRBD1 (5 bases). CDR3 DNA: TGTGCCAGCAGCTTAGGTCCAGGGACGAATCAGCCCCAGCATTTT. Protein sequence: CASSLGPGTNQPQHF.